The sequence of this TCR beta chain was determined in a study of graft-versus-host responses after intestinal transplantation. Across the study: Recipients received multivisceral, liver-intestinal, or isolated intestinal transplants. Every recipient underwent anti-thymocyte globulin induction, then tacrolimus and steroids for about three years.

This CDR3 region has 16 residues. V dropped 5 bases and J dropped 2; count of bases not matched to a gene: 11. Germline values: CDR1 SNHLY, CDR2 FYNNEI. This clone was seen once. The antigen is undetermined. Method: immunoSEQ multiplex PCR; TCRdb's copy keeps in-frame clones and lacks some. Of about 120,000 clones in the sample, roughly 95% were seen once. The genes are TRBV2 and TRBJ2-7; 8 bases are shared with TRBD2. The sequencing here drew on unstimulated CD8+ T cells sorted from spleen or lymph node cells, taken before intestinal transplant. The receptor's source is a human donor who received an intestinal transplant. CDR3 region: CASSPLAGVPPYEQYF. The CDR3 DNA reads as TGTGCCAGCAGTCCCCTAGCGGGTGTCCCCCCCTACGAGCAGTACTTC.